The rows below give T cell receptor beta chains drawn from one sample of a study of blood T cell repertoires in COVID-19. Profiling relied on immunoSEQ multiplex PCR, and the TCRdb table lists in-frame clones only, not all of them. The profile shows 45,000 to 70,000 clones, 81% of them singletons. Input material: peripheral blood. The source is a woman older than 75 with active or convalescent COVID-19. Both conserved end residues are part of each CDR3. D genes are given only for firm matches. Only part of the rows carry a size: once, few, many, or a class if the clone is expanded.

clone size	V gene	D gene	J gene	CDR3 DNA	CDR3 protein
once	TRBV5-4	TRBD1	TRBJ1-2	TGTGCCAGCAGCATGTCTAGAGGACAGGGGAGCTATGGCTACACCTTC	CASSMSRGQGSYGYTF
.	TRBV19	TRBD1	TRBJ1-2	TGTGCCAGTAGTCCCCAGCAGGGGGCCCCTAACGGCTACACCTTC	CASSPQQGAPNGYTF
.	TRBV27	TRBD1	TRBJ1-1	TGTGCCAGCAGTCAGCGACAGGGGACTGAAGCTTTCTTT	CASSQRQGTEAFF
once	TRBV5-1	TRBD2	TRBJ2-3	TGCGCCAGCAGCCCCGCTGGTGGGACTAACACAGATACGCAGTATTTT	CASSPAGGTNTDTQYF
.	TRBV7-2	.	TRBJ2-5	TGTGCCAGCAGCTCCCGGACTATTTACTCACAAGAGACCCAGTACTTC	CASSSRTIYSQETQYF
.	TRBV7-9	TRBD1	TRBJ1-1	TGTGCCAGCAGCCTACAGGGGGCCAGCACTGAAGCTTTCTTT	CASSLQGASTEAFF
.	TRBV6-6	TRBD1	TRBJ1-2	TGTGCCAGCAGTCAAAAACCCGGGACAGCCCTAGGTTATAACTATGGCTACACCTTC	CASSQKPGTALGYNYGYTF
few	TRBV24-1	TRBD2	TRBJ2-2	TGTGCCACCAGTGCCGTAGCGGGGGCCCAGCCGGGGAACACCGGGGAGCTGTTTTTT	CATSAVAGAQPGNTGELFF
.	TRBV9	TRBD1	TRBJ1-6	TGTGCCAGCAGCCGACAGGGAGATTTGGGGTCACCCCTCCACTTT	CASSRQGDLGSPLHF
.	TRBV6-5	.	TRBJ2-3	TGTGCCAGCACTACCGGTGGGAGGTACACAGATACGCAGTATTTT	CASTTGGRYTDTQYF
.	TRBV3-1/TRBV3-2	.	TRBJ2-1	TGTGCCAGCAGCCAAGATCATACACGGGGGGCCCTAGGTGGGACTGTCTTC	CASSQDHTRGALGGTVF
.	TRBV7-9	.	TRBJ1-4	TGTGCCAGCAGCTTCAGGGGACTAAATGAAAAACTGTTTTTT	CASSFRGLNEKLFF
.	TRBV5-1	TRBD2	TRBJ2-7	TGCGCCAGCAGCTCCCGACTAGCGGGGGGGCGCGAGCAGTACTTC	CASSSRLAGGREQYF
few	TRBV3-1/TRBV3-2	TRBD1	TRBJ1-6	TGTGCCAGCAGCCACGGGACAGGGGCGGTTATAAATTCACCCCTCCACTTT	CASSHGTGAVINSPLHF
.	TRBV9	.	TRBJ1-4	TGTGCCAGCAGCGTAGGGACAGTTACTAATGAAAAACTGTTTTTT	CASSVGTVTNEKLFF
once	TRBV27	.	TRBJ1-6	TGTGCCAGCAGTTTATACGATATTCCGCGGAATTCACCCCTCCACTTT	CASSLYDIPRNSPLHF
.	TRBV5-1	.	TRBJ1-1	TGCGCCAGCAGCTCCCCCCACTCGGGGAACACTGAAGCTTTCTTT	CASSSPHSGNTEAFF
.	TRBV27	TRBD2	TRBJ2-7	TGTGCCAGCAGTACGACTAGCGGGGGGCCCTACGAGCAGTACTTC	CASSTTSGGPYEQYF
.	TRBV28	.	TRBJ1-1	TGTGCCAGCGGTATAGTCGTTGAGAACACTGAAGCTTTCTTT	CASGIVVENTEAFF
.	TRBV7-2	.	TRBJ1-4	TGTGCCAGCAGCTGGGTGGAGGGGTCTAATGAAAAACTGTTTTTT	CASSWVEGSNEKLFF
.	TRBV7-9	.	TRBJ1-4	TGTGCCAGCAGCTTAGCGTTGGCAGGGTATGAAAAACTGTTTTTT	CASSLALAGYEKLFF
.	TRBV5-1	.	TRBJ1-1	TGCGCCAGCAGCCTATCAATGAACACTGAAGCTTTCTTT	CASSLSMNTEAFF
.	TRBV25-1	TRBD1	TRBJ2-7	TGTGCCACCCGAGACAGGGTCGCCTACGAGCAGTACTTC	CATRDRVAYEQYF
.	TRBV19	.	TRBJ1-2	TGTGCCAGTAGTATCCACGGGAGCTATGGCTACACCTTC	CASSIHGSYGYTF
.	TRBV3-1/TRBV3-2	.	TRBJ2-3	TGTGCCAGCACCCCAGCGGGCTCTAGCACAGATACGCAGTATTTT	CASTPAGSSTDTQYF
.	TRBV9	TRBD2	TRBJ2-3	TGTGCCAGCAGCGTAGGACTAGCGGGGGGGGCAGATACGCAGTATTTT	CASSVGLAGGADTQYF
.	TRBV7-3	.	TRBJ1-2	TGTGCCAGCAGCTCTTTTACCTTAACGGTGGGCTACATCTTC	CASSSFTLTVGYIF
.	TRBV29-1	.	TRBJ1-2	TGCAGCGTTACCGGGGAGGGCCATGGCTACACCTTC	CSVTGEGHGYTF
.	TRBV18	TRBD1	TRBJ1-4	TGTGCCAGCTCACCTCCGGGACAGGGAAATGAAAAACTGTTTTTT	CASSPPGQGNEKLFF
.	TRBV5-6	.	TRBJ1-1	TGTGCCAGCAGCGCGGTCCATGGGTTGAACACTGAAGCTTTCTTT	CASSAVHGLNTEAFF
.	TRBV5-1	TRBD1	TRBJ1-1	TGCGCCAGCAGCTTGGTAGGGGGCGACACTGAAGCTTTCTTT	CASSLVGGDTEAFF
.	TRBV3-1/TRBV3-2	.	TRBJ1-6	TGTGCCAGCAGCCAAGGCAGGTATTCACCCCTCCACTTT	CASSQGRYSPLHF
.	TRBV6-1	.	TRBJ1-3	TGTGCCAGCAGTGAACGGCAGGGCACTGGAAACACCATATATTTT	CASSERQGTGNTIYF
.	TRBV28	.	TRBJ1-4	TGTGCCAGCGGGGGGGGCGCGAGTGAAAAACTGTTTTTT	CASGGGASEKLFF
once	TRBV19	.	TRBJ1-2	TGTGCCAGTAGCCCAGGCTTTCTCAATGGCTACACCTTC	CASSPGFLNGYTF
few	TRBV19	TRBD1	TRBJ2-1	TGTGCCAGTAGAGAAGACAGGGGGCACTATGAGCAGTTCTTC	CASREDRGHYEQFF
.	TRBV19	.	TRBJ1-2	TGTGCCAGTGAAGACAGAAAAGCCCAGGGCTACACCTTC	CASEDRKAQGYTF
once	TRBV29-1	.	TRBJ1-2	TGCAGCGTTGAAGAAGACACCTCCGGCTACACCTTC	CSVEEDTSGYTF
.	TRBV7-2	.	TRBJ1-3	TGTGCCAGCAGCGAACAGAGCTCTGGAAACACCATATATTTT	CASSEQSSGNTIYF
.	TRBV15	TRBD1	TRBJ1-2	TGTGCCACCAGCCTTGACGGGACAGGGGGCGACTATGGCTACACCTTC	CATSLDGTGGDYGYTF
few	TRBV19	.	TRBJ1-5	TGTGCCAGTAGTGAACAGGCGGGGAGGGGGGATCAGCCCCAGCATTTT	CASSEQAGRGDQPQHF
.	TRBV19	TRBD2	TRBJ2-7	TGTGCCAGTACCGAGGGACTAGCGGGGGCGTACGAGCAGTACTTC	CASTEGLAGAYEQYF
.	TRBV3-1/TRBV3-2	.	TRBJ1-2	TGTGCCAGCAGCCAAGAACAGGGACATGGCTACACCTTC	CASSQEQGHGYTF
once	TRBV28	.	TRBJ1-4	TGTGCCAGCACAGGGGTATTTAATGAAAAACTGTTTTTT	CASTGVFNEKLFF
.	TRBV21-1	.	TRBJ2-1	TGTGCCAGCAGCATCGGGGACTCGACCTACAATGAGCAGTTCTTC	CASSIGDSTYNEQFF
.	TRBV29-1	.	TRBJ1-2	TGCAGCGTTGTGACACCGGGGTCTAACTATGGCTACACCTTC	CSVVTPGSNYGYTF
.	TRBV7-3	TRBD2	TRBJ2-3	TGTGCCAGCAGCTTAAGCGGGACTAGCGGGGTGCCGGATACGCAGTATTTT	CASSLSGTSGVPDTQYF
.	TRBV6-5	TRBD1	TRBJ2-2	TGTGCCAGCAGTTACGACCTCCAGGGGGCTCTCGGGGAGCTGTTTTTT	CASSYDLQGALGELFF
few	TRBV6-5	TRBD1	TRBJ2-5	TGTGCCAGCAGGTGGACAGGGGGCACAGAGACCCAGTACTTC	CASRWTGGTETQYF
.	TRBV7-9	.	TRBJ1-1	TGTGCCAGCAGACAAACGGGACTTAACACTGAAGCTTTCTTT	CASRQTGLNTEAFF
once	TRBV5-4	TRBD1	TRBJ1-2	TGTGCCAGCAGCGTAATCGGGACAGGATGGGATGGCTACACCTTC	CASSVIGTGWDGYTF
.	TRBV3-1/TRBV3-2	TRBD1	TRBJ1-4	TGTGCCAGCAGCCATTTCCTGGACAGGGGCGCTGAAAAACTGTTTTTT	CASSHFLDRGAEKLFF
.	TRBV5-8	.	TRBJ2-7	TGTGCCAGCAGCTTTGGGCTCGGAAACTACGAGCAGTACTTC	CASSFGLGNYEQYF
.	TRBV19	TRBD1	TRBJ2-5	TGTGCCAGTAGTAGCCGGGACAGGGGTGAGACCCAGTACTTC	CASSSRDRGETQYF